The 24 T cell receptor beta chains in this list originate from one sample, sequenced in a study of shared clonotypes between healthy human individuals. Assay used: immunoSEQ multiplex PCR; TCRdb lists only in-frame clones, some missing. The sample holds around 1.5 million clones, 98% seen once. The sample taken for sequencing was naive CD4+ T cells sorted from blood. Subset of the sample: CD45RA+ positively selected. These receptors all come from a man aged 25-45 years in good health.

The rearrangement joins TRBV10-2 to TRBJ2-7, with 12 bases lining up with TRBD2. The CDR3 loop spans 14 amino acids. Trimming removed 5 bases from V and 2 bases from J; junction bases left unmatched: 1. CDR1 WSHSY and CDR2 SAAADI come from the germline V gene. The CDR3 DNA sequence: TGCGCCAGCAGTCTAGCGGGAGGGCCCTACGAGCAGTACTTC. Translating it yields CASSLAGGPYEQYF.

The chain employs TRBV19 and TRBJ1-2; D is possibly TRBD1 (6 bases). This CDR3 has 15 amino acids. The V end lost 5 bases, the J end lost 5 bases, and 18 bases lay between the germline ends. Germline lookup yields CDR1 LNHDA and CDR2 SQIVND (reference sequence). The CDR3 region has the DNA TGTGCCAGTAGTCTACAGGGCTGGGGAGGTTATGGCTACACCTTC. Translated: CASSLQGWGGYGYTF.

The chain combines TRBV27 with TRBJ2-3; the match to TRBD1 covers 10 bases. This CDR3 comprises 16 residues. V shed 1 base, J shed 0 bases, and the junction held 1 base outside the gene matches. The germline V gene encodes CDR1 MNHEY and CDR2 SMNVEV (reference sequence). This chain's CDR3 is CASSLWGQGSTDTQYF. CDR3 nucleotides: TGTGCCAGCAGTTTATGGGGACAGGGGAGCACAGATACGCAGTATTTT.

V gene TRBV7-9 combines with J gene TRBJ1-1, with 9 positions matching TRBD1. The germline V gene has CDR1 SEHNR and CDR2 FQNEAQ (reference sequence). The length of the CDR3 is 14 residues. Germline trimming cut 4 bases from V and 2 bases from J; bases unmatched to any gene: 2. The CDR3 DNA is TGTGCCAGCAGCTGGGGACAGGGAAACACTGAAGCTTTCTTT. It encodes CASSWGQGNTEAFF.

The genes are TRBV7-9 and TRBJ2-7; D may be TRBD2 (5 bases). The ends were cut back, 4 bases at V and 4 bases at J, with 14 bases in the middle. The CDR3 runs to 14 residues. The V gene's germline CDR1 is SEHNR and CDR2 FQNEAQ (reference sequence). The CDR3 here is CASSSGLLGYEQYF. The CDR3 bases are TGTGCCAGCAGCTCCGGGCTACTAGGTTACGAGCAGTACTTC.

V is TRBV4-3 and J is TRBJ2-7, with 11 positions matching TRBD2. V trimming: 2 bases; J trimming: 6 bases; junction bases outside the gene matches: 9. The CDR3 runs 16 residues. Germline loops: CDR1 LGHNA, CDR2 YSLEER. In DNA, the CDR3 is TGCGCCAGCAGCCAAAACGCGGGACTAGCGGTCATCGAGCAGTACTTC. The encoded protein is CASSQNAGLAVIEQYF.

This chain connects TRBV19 to TRBJ1-2; 7 nucleotides agree with TRBD1. CDR1 LNHDA and CDR2 SQIVND come from the germline V gene (reference sequence). The CDR3 spans 17 residues. Trimming removed 6 bases from V and 2 bases from J; junction bases left unmatched: 15. Here the CDR3 DNA reads TGTGCCAGTAGGAGAATCCCGGGCCCGACAGGGAACTATGGCTACACCTTC. This translates into CASRRIPGPTGNYGYTF.

V usage is TRBV5-4 and J usage is TRBJ2-1, with TRBD2 identical over 13 bases. Per germline, CDR1 SGHNT and CDR2 YYREEE (reference sequence). The trim removed 5 bases at V and 5 bases at J, leaving 10 bases unmatched. This CDR3 is built from 17 residues. CDR3 amino acids: CASSSRTSGSYHNEQFF. The CDR3, as DNA: TGTGCCAGCAGTTCCCGGACTAGCGGGAGTTACCACAATGAGCAGTTCTTC.

The rearrangement uses TRBV9 and TRBJ2-7; a possible D gene is TRBD2 (6 bases). With 0 bases removed from V and 6 bases from J, the gap between germline ends came to 13 bases. CDR1 is SGDLS, CDR2 YYNGEE, per germline. The CDR3 totals 14 residues. The CDR3, as DNA: TGTGCCAGCAGCGTAGGCCAGGGACTCTCCGAGCAGTACTTC. It translates to CASSVGQGLSEQYF.

The chain employs TRBV7-3 and TRBJ2-1, with a tentative D call TRBD2 (5 bases). Germline CDR1 is SGHTA and CDR2 is FQGTGA. The CDR3 covers 16 residues. Trimming pared 1 base from V and 2 bases from J, leaving 12 bases between. CDR3 residues: CASSLKMSAAYNEQFF. CDR3 DNA: TGTGCCAGCAGCTTAAAGATGTCAGCGGCCTACAATGAGCAGTTCTTC.

A remark on this clone: The sample holds other DNA sequences that translate to the same CDR3. The chain is built from TRBV9 and TRBJ2-5; D is undetermined. Trimming removed 0 bases from V and 5 bases from J, with 5 bases in between. The CDR3 spans 12 residues. Germline values: CDR1 SGDLS, CDR2 YYNGEE. The CDR3 sequence is CASSVVGETQYF. The CDR3 region has the DNA TGTGCCAGCAGCGTAGTAGGCGAGACCCAGTACTTC.

V usage is TRBV29-1 and J usage is TRBJ1-4; a possible D gene is TRBD1 (6 bases). CDR3 size: 14 residues. CDR1 is SQVTM, CDR2 ANQGSEA, per germline. Between the trimmed V and J ends, which lost 0 bases and 8 bases, there was a span of 13 bases. CDR3 sequence reads: CSVEDTGFEEKLFF. CDR3 bases: TGCAGCGTTGAAGATACAGGGTTTGAGGAAAAACTGTTTTTT.

The chain combines TRBV28 with TRBJ2-1; 7 bases line up with TRBD2. J lost 4 bases, V lost 5 bases, and 23 bases had no gene match. Germline lookup yields CDR1 MDHEN and CDR2 SYDVKM. The CDR3 length is 20 residues. The CDR3 region is CASSRGRAPRVNHPYNEQFF. The CDR3 DNA reads TGTGCCAGCAGTCGCGGGAGAGCCCCAAGAGTGAACCACCCTTACAATGAGCAGTTCTTC.

On this clone: This could be a read error, since a much larger clone is one nucleotide away. In the same sample, other DNA sequences code for this CDR3. This chain uses TRBV5-1 with TRBJ2-2; D is possibly TRBD2 (5 bases). The CDR3 totals 14 residues. Trimming shortened V by 4 bases and J by 6 bases, and 13 bases separated the two germline ends. CDR1 is SGHRS, CDR2 YFSETQ, per germline. The CDR3 loop reads CASSRDTEAGELFF. Written as DNA, the CDR3 is TGCGCCAGCAGCCGGGATACCGAGGCCGGGGAGCTGTTTTTT.

The J gene is TRBJ1-5, the V gene TRBV9; maybe TRBD1 (6 bases). The CDR3 extends over 17 amino acids. The germline gives CDR1 SGDLS, CDR2 YYNGEE. With 0 bases removed from V and 2 bases from J, the gap between germline ends came to 15 bases. DNA of the CDR3: TGTGCCAGCAGCGTAGGCTCATCCAGGGGAGGCAATCAGCCCCAGCATTTT. It codes for CASSVGSSRGGNQPQHF.

V usage is TRBV7-2 and J usage is TRBJ2-7; 8 bases line up with TRBD2. J was trimmed by 0 bases and V by 8 bases; bases with no gene match: 6. The CDR3 covers 14 residues. CDR1 is SGHTA and CDR2 is FQGNSA in the germline V gene. The CDR3 DNA sequence: TGTGCCAGCGGGTATAGCGGGACCTCCTACGAGCAGTACTTC. Its protein is CASGYSGTSYEQYF.

V usage is TRBV10-3 and J usage is TRBJ2-6, with D possibly being TRBD2 (6 bases). Trimming cost V 7 bases and J 4 bases, with 14 bases left between them. This CDR3 has 15 amino acids. The germline V gene has CDR1 ENHRY and CDR2 SYGVKD. This CDR3 is CAITPGAPGANVLTF. As DNA, the CDR3 is TGTGCCATCACTCCGGGAGCGCCCGGGGCCAACGTCCTGACTTTC.

This chain joins TRBV30 and TRBJ1-3; the D is unclear. The CDR3 contains 13 residues. Looked up from germline, CDR1 is GTSNPN and CDR2 is SVGIG (reference sequence). Trimming left V 2 bases short and J 3 bases short, with 8 bases between. This CDR3 is CAWSRSGGNTIYF. Here the CDR3 DNA reads TGTGCCTGGAGTCGCAGTGGTGGAAACACCATATATTTT.

The V gene is TRBV7-2, the J gene TRBJ2-7, with D perhaps matching TRBD1 (5 bases). The CDR3 covers 12 residues. The V end lost 6 bases, the J end lost 7 bases, and 13 bases lay between the germline ends. Germline CDR1 reads SGHTA; CDR2 reads FQGNSA. The CDR3 loop is CASRTGPGEQYF. DNA of the CDR3: TGTGCCAGCAGGACCGGCCCAGGGGAGCAGTACTTC.

The DNA of the CDR3 is TGTGCCAGCAGCTTAGACTGGGGGACTAATGAAAAACTGTTTTTT. It codes for CASSLDWGTNEKLFF. V usage is TRBV11-2 and J usage is TRBJ1-4, with D maybe TRBD1 (5 bases). V lost 0 bases to trimming and J lost 2 bases, with 7 bases between them. The CDR3 consists of 15 residues. CDR1 and CDR2 (germline): SGHAT, FQNNGV.

This chain connects TRBV7-2 to TRBJ1-4, with TRBD1 as a possible D gene (6 bases). Germline CDR1 SGHTA, CDR2 FQGNSA. CDR3 length: 12 residues. Trimming took 5 bases from V and 10 from J, leaving 11 bases between them. Here the CDR3 reads CASSLQGRKLFF. The CDR3 DNA reads TGTGCCAGCAGCCTACAGGGTAGAAAACTGTTTTTT.

The chain joins TRBV2 to TRBJ1-4; D remains ambiguous. Trimming removed 8 bases at V and 0 bases at J, with 7 bases between. CDR3 size: 13 residues. The germline CDR1 and CDR2 sequences are SNHLY and FYNNEI. CDR3 residues: CASLRTTNEKLFF. In DNA, the CDR3 is TGTGCCAGCCTTCGGACAACTAATGAAAAACTGTTTTTT.

The chain couples TRBV5-5 to TRBJ2-2; D not certain. Trimming pared 3 bases from V and 7 bases from J, leaving 7 bases between. The germline V gene encodes CDR1 SGHKS and CDR2 YYEKEE (reference sequence). CDR3 length: 12 residues. The chain's CDR3 is CASSSLRGELFF. The CDR3, as DNA: TGTGCCAGCAGCTCCCTCCGCGGGGAGCTGTTTTTT.

The V gene is TRBV19, the J gene TRBJ2-1; possible D gene TRBD2, 5 bases. The CDR3 sequence is 13 residues long. The V end lost 6 bases, the J end lost 9 bases, and 15 bases lay between the germline ends. Germline V gene lookup returns CDR1 LNHDA and CDR2 SQIVND (reference sequence). CDR3 protein: CASRESYGSEQFF. DNA of the CDR3: TGTGCCAGTAGGGAGTCGTATGGGAGTGAGCAGTTCTTC.